Each of the 6 T cell receptor beta chains below was sequenced from the same sample in a study of cytomegalovirus exposure and HLA in healthy donors. The PCR contained 60 Vbeta and 13 Jbeta primers. Measured with immunoSEQ multiplex PCR; TCRdb has only the in-frame clones, and not every one. The table has over 110,000 clones, 79% seen once. Sequenced: PBMCs. These receptor sequences come from a man between 18 and 35 years old in good health and CMV-seronegative.

V usage is TRBV23-1 and J usage is TRBJ1-6; 7 bases line up with TRBD1. TRBV23-1 carries the ORF label, with uncertain function. V lost 0 bases to trimming and J lost 10 bases; unmatched junction nucleotides: 12. The CDR3 runs 17 residues. CDR3 sequence: CASSQSSQYRGMSPLHF. The DNA of the CDR3 is TGCGCCAGCAGTCAATCGAGTCAGTACAGGGGAATGTCACCCCTCCACTTT.

This sequence joins TRBV7-9 and TRBJ2-7; D not certain. The V gene's germline CDR1 is SEHNR and CDR2 FQNEAQ (reference sequence). This CDR3 region has 11 residues. The germline V and J ends were trimmed by 2 bases and 6 bases, with 5 bases remaining between them. The CDR3 DNA is TGTGCCAGCAGCTTATCCCTCGAGCAGTACTTC. Its translation is CASSLSLEQYF.

The table lists this clone with a few counts. The chain carries TRBV9 and TRBJ1-1; D ambiguous. The germline V and J ends were trimmed by 0 bases and 5 bases, with 17 bases remaining between them. The CDR3 covers 16 residues. Germline assignment: CDR1 SGDLS and CDR2 YYNGEE. As DNA, the CDR3 is TGTGCCAGCAGCGTAGGGGTGACGACCGGAGGGACTGAAGCTTTCTTT. It is translated as CASSVGVTTGGTEAFF.

The V gene is TRBV15, the J gene TRBJ2-5; D possibly corresponds to TRBD2 (5 bases). The CDR3 sequence is 14 residues long. Germline V CDR1 and CDR2: LNHNV, YYDKDF (reference sequence). The ends were cut back, 3 bases at V and 10 bases at J, with 18 bases in the middle. CDR3 sequence reads: CATSSESGPPSQYF. CDR3 nucleotide sequence: TGTGCCACCAGCAGCGAGAGCGGCCCCCCGAGCCAGTACTTC. Full variable domain (remainder filled in from reference TRBV15 and TRBJ2-5): DAMVIQNPRYQVTQFGKPVTLSCSQTLNHNVMYWYQQKSSQAPKLLFHYYDKDFNNEADTPDNFQSRRPNTSFCFLDIRSPGLGDTAMYLCATSSESGPPSQYFGPGTRLLVL.

This chain uses TRBV19 with TRBJ1-3; D is ambiguous. Per the germline V gene, CDR1 is LNHDA and CDR2 is SQIVND (reference sequence). V was trimmed by 5 bases and J by 0 bases, leaving 11 bases between them. This CDR3 contains 15 residues. CDR3 loop: CASSLGSYSGNTIYF. CDR3 nucleotide sequence: TGTGCCAGTAGTCTCGGGTCCTACTCTGGAAACACCATATATTTT.

This chain connects TRBV6-1 to TRBJ2-4; 8 bases fit TRBD2. The germline CDR1 and CDR2 sequences are MNHNS and SASEGT. The CDR3 runs to 15 residues. V lost 6 bases to trimming and J lost 3 bases; unmatched junction nucleotides: 7. This CDR3 reads CASSARGGGKNIQYF. The CDR3 nucleotides read TGTGCCAGCAGCGCTCGGGGGGGAGGCAAAAACATTCAGTACTTC.